Sequencing of this T cell receptor (beta chain) was carried out in a study of T cells of healthy individuals. One entry per CDR3 protein results from TCRdb running MiXCR on the 5' RACE reads. Among more than 60,000 distinct CDR3 sequences, about 16% were seen once, and the ten largest hold roughly 4.7%. This clonotype showed up just a few times. CDR3 length: 14 amino acids. Germline V gene data show CDR1 as DFQATT and CDR2 as SNEGSKA (reference sequence). V lost 1 base and J lost 2, with 10 bases in between. The chain recombines TRBV20-1 with TRBJ2-3; no clear D gene. This receptor was obtained from a human donor in good health. For the CDR3, the DNA is TGCAGTGCTAGAGGAAAGGATTACACAGATACGCAGTATTTT. It translates to CSARGKDYTDTQYF.